This entry lists 23 T cell receptor beta chains sequenced from one sample in a study of blood T cell repertoires in COVID-19. Sequencing used immunoSEQ multiplex PCR; TCRdb keeps in-frame clones, though not all of them. Among roughly 150,000 clones, more than 75% were seen once, and the ten largest hold about 4%. Sequences were obtained from peripheral blood. The receptors originated from a woman of 80 years or more with acute or convalescent COVID-19.

The chain has TRBV19 and TRBJ2-3; 7 nucleotides line up with TRBD2. The CDR3 is 15 residues long. V shed 3 bases, J shed 6 bases, and the junction held 9 bases outside the gene matches. CDR1 is LNHDA, CDR2 SQIVND, per germline (reference sequence). The CDR3 spells CASSMGKRGRDTQYF. CDR3 nucleotide sequence: TGTGCCAGTAGTATGGGTAAGCGGGGCCGGGATACGCAGTATTTT.

The rearrangement uses TRBV24-1 and TRBJ2-3, with D tentatively TRBD1 (5 bases). Germline CDR1 reads KGHDR; CDR2 reads SFDVKD. The CDR3 runs 16 residues. V shed 0 bases and J shed 2 bases, with 11 bases lying between them. CDR3 sequence reads: CATSDLEDSYTDTQYF. DNA for the CDR3: TGTGCCACCAGTGATTTGGAAGACAGTTACACAGATACGCAGTATTTT.

V and J are TRBV7-6 and TRBJ2-5; D not resolved. Germline-derived CDR1 and CDR2 are SGHVS and FNYEAQ. The CDR3 extends over 12 amino acids. V was shortened by 2 bases and J by 4 bases, with 5 bases between the two germline ends. The CDR3 loop reads CASSLILETQYF. In nucleotides, the CDR3 is TGTGCCAGCAGCTTAATCCTAGAGACCCAGTACTTC.

In this sample, this clone turned up a few times. The chain recombines TRBV28 with TRBJ2-7; 8 nucleotides match TRBD1. The CDR3 totals 15 residues. Germline loops: CDR1 MDHEN, CDR2 SYDVKM. The ends lost 3 bases at V and 1 base at J; junction bases unmatched: 5. DNA for the CDR3: TGTGCCAGCAGTTTTTTTGACAGGGGATCCTACGAGCAGTACTTC. Amino acids: CASSFFDRGSYEQYF.

The chain employs TRBV11-2 and TRBJ2-5; no reliable D call. V shed 2 bases and J shed 1 base, with 8 bases lying between them. The CDR3 has 14 amino acids. CDR1 and CDR2 (germline): SGHAT, FQNNGV. The CDR3 DNA reads as TGTGCCAGCAGCTTAACTACTCTCCAAGAGACCCAGTACTTC. Translation: CASSLTTLQETQYF. The full variable domain, in which reference TRBV11-2 and TRBJ2-5 provide the parts outside the CDR3, is EAGVAQSPRYKIIEKRQSVAFWCNPISGHATLYWYQQILGQGPKLLIQFQNNGVVDDSQLPKDRFSAERLKGVDSTLKIQPAKLEDSAVYLCASSLTTLQETQYFGPGTRLLVL.

The chain combines TRBV7-3 with TRBJ2-3; a possible D gene is TRBD2 (5 bases). The germline CDR1 and CDR2 sequences are SGHTA and FQGTGA. The CDR3 totals 15 residues. V was cut by 2 bases and J by 5 bases, with 14 bases left in between. For the CDR3, the DNA is TGTGCCAGCAGCTTATCGCCTACACGGGGAGATACGCAGTATTTT. The encoded protein is CASSLSPTRGDTQYF.

The J gene is TRBJ2-7, the V gene TRBV2, with TRBD2 identical over 7 bases. J was trimmed by 4 bases and V by 6 bases; bases with no gene match: 9. The CDR3 is 14 residues long. Germline lookup yields CDR1 SNHLY and CDR2 FYNNEI. The CDR3 loop reads CASSLSGFDYEQYF. CDR3 DNA sequence: TGTGCCAGCAGCCTTAGCGGGTTCGATTACGAGCAGTACTTC.

The rearrangement links TRBV6-5 to TRBJ2-1, with D possibly TRBD2 on 5 matching bases. V gave up 2 bases and J gave up 6 bases, with 11 bases separating them. The germline gives CDR1 MNHEY, CDR2 SVGAGI. The CDR3 has 14 amino acids. DNA of the CDR3: TGTGCCAGCAGTTACGACGGGGAAGTCAATGAGCAGTTCTTC. Protein: CASSYDGEVNEQFF.

This clone was recorded once. The J gene is TRBJ2-1, the V gene TRBV7-2; 10 nucleotides agree with TRBD2. The CDR3 covers 14 residues. Looked up from germline, CDR1 is SGHTA and CDR2 is FQGNSA. V trimming: 8 bases; J trimming: 6 bases; junction bases outside the gene matches: 7. CDR3 residues: CASSLAGDLNEQFF. The CDR3 nucleotides are TGTGCCAGCTCCCTAGCGGGGGACCTCAATGAGCAGTTCTTC.

The chain links TRBV6-5 to TRBJ2-1, with 8 bases aligning to TRBD2. The CDR3 is made up of 16 amino acids. Germline values: CDR1 MNHEY, CDR2 SVGAGI. J was trimmed by 8 bases and V by 4 bases; bases with no gene match: 13. CDR3 nucleotide sequence: TGTGCCAGCAGTTCCTTTTTCGGGAGGGCGAGCGATGAGCAGTTCTTC. Amino acids: CASSSFFGRASDEQFF.

This sequence joins TRBV3-1 (or the pseudogene TRBV3-2) and TRBJ2-1, with a weak D call TRBD2 (5 bases). This CDR3 spans 13 amino acids. Trimming shortened V by 5 bases and J by 6 bases, and 11 bases separated the two germline ends. The germline CDR1 and CDR2 sequences are LGHDT and YNNKEL (reference sequence). CDR3 residues: CASSWRVVNEQFF. Here the CDR3 DNA reads TGTGCCAGCAGCTGGCGGGTGGTCAATGAGCAGTTCTTC.

This clone has only a few counts. The gene calls are TRBV5-1 and TRBJ2-3; no clear D gene. Trimming removed 5 bases at V and 1 base at J, with 5 bases between. In germline, CDR1 is SGHRS, CDR2 YFSETQ. CDR3 size: 12 residues. The CDR3 here is CASRAGTDTQYF. Here the CDR3 DNA reads TGCGCCAGCAGGGCGGGCACAGATACGCAGTATTTT. Full variable domain (outside the CDR3, taken from reference TRBV5-1 and TRBJ2-3): KAGVTQTPRYLIKTRGQQVTLSCSPISGHRSVSWYQQTPGQGLQFLFEYFSETQRNKGNFPGRFSGRQFSNSRSEMNVSTLELGDSALYLCASRAGTDTQYFGPGTRLTVL.

This clone was seen a handful of times. The chain joins TRBV2 to TRBJ1-2, with 7 bases that match TRBD1. Losses at the gene ends were 5 bases for V and 8 bases for J; bases not matched to a gene: 5. The CDR3 length is 12 residues. CDR1 is SNHLY, CDR2 FYNNEI, per germline. The CDR3 reads CASSRQGQGYTF. DNA for the CDR3: TGTGCCAGCAGTCGACAGGGACAAGGCTACACCTTC. Supplemented by reference TRBV2 and TRBJ1-2, the full variable domain reads EPEVTQTPSHQVTQMGQEVILRCVPISNHLYFYWYRQILGQKVEFLVSFYNNEISEKSEIFDDQFSVERPDGSNFTLKIRSTKLEDSAMYFCASSRQGQGYTFGSGTRLTVV.

V and J are TRBV4-2 and TRBJ1-2; D gene uncertain. From germline, CDR1 is LGHNA and CDR2 YNFKEQ. This CDR3 comprises 13 residues. Trimming took off 4 bases at V and 5 bases at J, with 11 bases between the two ends. The CDR3 here is CASSPHELYGYTF. The CDR3 DNA follows: TGTGCCAGCAGCCCGCACGAACTATATGGCTACACCTTC.

This clone occurred once. J is TRBJ2-5 and V is TRBV19; the match to TRBD1 covers 9 bases. Germline lookup yields CDR1 LNHDA and CDR2 SQIVND (reference sequence). The V segment lost 5 bases and the J segment 4 bases; nucleotides outside the gene matches: 8. This CDR3 has 15 amino acids. The CDR3 DNA is TGTGCCAGTAGTCGCGAGGACAGGGGTTCAGAGACCCAGTACTTC. Its protein is CASSREDRGSETQYF.

The rearrangement links TRBV7-2 to TRBJ2-5, with 7 bases matching TRBD1. After removal of 7 bases from V and 1 base from J, the junction contained 3 bases not matched to a gene. The CDR3 is made up of 13 amino acids. Per the germline V gene, CDR1 is SGHTA and CDR2 is FQGNSA. The CDR3 nucleotides are TGTGCCAGCAACGACAGGGTCCAAGAGACCCAGTACTTC. It translates to CASNDRVQETQYF.

The genes are TRBV29-1 and TRBJ1-2; 7 nucleotides match TRBD1. The CDR3 length is 13 residues. The J segment lost 6 bases and the V segment lost 0 bases, leaving 4 bases of the junction unmatched. Germline V gene lookup returns CDR1 SQVTM and CDR2 ANQGSEA. CDR3 nucleotides: TGCAGCGTTGAAGATTGGGACAGCGATGGCTACACCTTC. Its translation: CSVEDWDSDGYTF.

The rearrangement joins TRBV3-1 (or the pseudogene TRBV3-2) to TRBJ1-3, with 7 positions matching TRBD1. The CDR3 is 14 residues long. Germline values: CDR1 LGHDT, CDR2 YNNKEL (reference sequence). V trimming: 4 bases; J trimming: 8 bases; junction bases outside the gene matches: 8. Written as DNA, the CDR3 is TGTGCCAGCAGCCCCGAGACAGGGCGGGACACCATATATTTT. It specifies CASSPETGRDTIYF.

The CDR3, as DNA: TGTGCCTGGAGTTGGATGACTTTGGCAGATACGCAGTATTTT. Its protein is CAWSWMTLADTQYF. The chain is built from TRBV30 and TRBJ2-3, with D uncertain. The ends were cut back, 2 bases at V and 4 bases at J, with 13 bases in the middle. The CDR3 is 14 residues long. Per germline, CDR1 GTSNPN and CDR2 SVGIG (reference sequence).

This clone showed up just once. The J gene is TRBJ2-7, the V gene TRBV7-9; 8 nucleotides match TRBD1. CDR1 SEHNR and CDR2 FQNEAQ come from the germline V gene (reference sequence). CDR3 length: 15 amino acids. The J segment lost 2 bases and the V segment lost 5 bases, leaving 8 bases of the junction unmatched. This CDR3 reads CASSHSGTGAYEQYF. CDR3 nucleotide sequence: TGTGCCAGCAGCCACAGTGGGACAGGAGCCTACGAGCAGTACTTC.

This clone was recorded once. This chain joins TRBV3-1 (or the pseudogene TRBV3-2) and TRBJ2-7; possibly TRBD1 for D (6 bases). This CDR3 is 13 amino acids long. The germline V and J ends were trimmed by 1 base and 7 bases, with 11 bases remaining between them. Germline CDR1 reads LGHDT; CDR2 reads YNNKEL (reference sequence). The CDR3 DNA is TGTGCCAGCAGCCAAGCCAGGGGTTTGGAGCAGTACTTC. Protein product: CASSQARGLEQYF.

This clone came up a few times. The V gene is TRBV21-1, the J gene TRBJ1-6; the table gives TRBD1 as D, unverified against the DNA. TRBV21-1 is a documented pseudogene. This CDR3 spans 15 amino acids. For the CDR3, the DNA is TGTGCCAGCAGCGGGACAGGCTATTATAATTCACCCCTCCACTTT. Its protein is CASSGTGYYNSPLHF.

This clone was counted a few times. The chain carries TRBV27 and TRBJ2-7, with 9 bases matching TRBD1. The trim removed 5 bases at V and 1 base at J, leaving 6 bases unmatched. CDR1 and CDR2 from the germline V gene are MNHEY and SMNVEV (reference sequence). CDR3 length: 15 residues. CDR3 DNA sequence: TGTGCCAGCAGTAGGGGGACAGGGAGGTCCTACGAGCAGTACTTC. Translating gives CASSRGTGRSYEQYF.